The TCR beta chain described here comes from a study of neurological immune-mediated disorders. Study-wide points: None of the CDR3 amino acid sequences found in expanded clones was shared across subjects. This suggests that the TCR-beta repertoires were private in all groups.

The length of the CDR3 is 13 residues. V was shortened by 5 bases and J by 9 bases, with 16 bases between the two germline ends. Germline V CDR1 and CDR2: MDHEN, SYDVKM. This clonotype showed up just a few times. Its antigen is still unknown. The cells used in sorted libraries, CD4+ or CD8+ T cells, numbered some 1 million. The making of cDNA relied on 5'RACE with 10-nucleotide random UMIs. TCRdb independently ran MiXCR on the 5' RACE reads; one entry per CDR3 protein. Among approximately 41,000 distinct CDR3 sequences, approximately 14% were seen once, and the ten largest hold 3% to 4.5%. The chain employs TRBV28 and TRBJ1-2; a weak D match, TRBD1 (5 bases). Source material: CD4+ T cells from blood. This clonotype originated in a woman aged 60-75 years with HTLV-1-associated myelopathy (HAM/TSP). The CDR3, as DNA: TGTGCCAGCAGTCCCAGCCCAGGGAATAGCTACACCTTC. Protein sequence: CASSPSPGNSYTF.